A single TCR beta chain is shown here with its context. Antigen: not known. Sample treatment: randomized to nivolumab then ipilimumab (arm A) or the reverse (arm B). The record originates from a study of sequential checkpoint blockade in melanoma. As for the study in general: After both sequences, patients received maintenance nivolumab. Twenty-two patients had tumor biopsies before treatment and at week 13. Points from the study as a whole: For nivolumab-first patients, baseline tumor clonality was associated with response. PD-L1 staining and CD8+ counts, not mutational load, tracked tumor T-cell clonality.

CDR1 is GTSNPN and CDR2 is SVGIG in the germline V gene (reference sequence). There are 14 residues in the CDR3. V lost 4 bases and J lost 2, with 13 bases in between. The repertoire was sequenced with immunoSEQ multiplex PCR; TCRdb's copy has only in-frame clones and lacks some. This table holds fewer than 3,000 clones, 26% found once. The rearrangement links TRBV30 to TRBJ2-3; tentatively, D is TRBD1 (5 bases). Source: tumor tissue (inferred from file names), taken from a patient given nivolumab and ipilimumab in sequence. This receptor was taken from a human donor with melanoma. CDR3 amino acids: CAWNVRGFTDTQYF. CDR3 sequence (DNA): TGTGCCTGGAACGTTAGGGGCTTCACAGATACGCAGTATTTT.